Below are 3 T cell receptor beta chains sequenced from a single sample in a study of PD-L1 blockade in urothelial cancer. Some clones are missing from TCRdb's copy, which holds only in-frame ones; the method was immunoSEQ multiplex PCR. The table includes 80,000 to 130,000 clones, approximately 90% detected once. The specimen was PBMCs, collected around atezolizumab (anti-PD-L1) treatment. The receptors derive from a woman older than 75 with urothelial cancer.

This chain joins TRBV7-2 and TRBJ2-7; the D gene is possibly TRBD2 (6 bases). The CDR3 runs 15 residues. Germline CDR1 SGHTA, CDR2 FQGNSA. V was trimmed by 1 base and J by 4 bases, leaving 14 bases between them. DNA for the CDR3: TGTGCCAGCAGCTTAGACCGGGACTCCCTATACGAGCAGTACTTC. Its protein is CASSLDRDSLYEQYF.

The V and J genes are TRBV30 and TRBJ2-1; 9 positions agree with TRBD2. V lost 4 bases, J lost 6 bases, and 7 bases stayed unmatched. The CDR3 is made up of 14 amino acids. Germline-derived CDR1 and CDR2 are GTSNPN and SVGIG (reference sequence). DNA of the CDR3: TGTGCCTGGACCCCCGGGACTAGCATCAATGAGCAGTTCTTC. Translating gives CAWTPGTSINEQFF. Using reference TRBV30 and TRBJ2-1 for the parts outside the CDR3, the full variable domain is SQTIHQWPATLVQPVGSPLSLECTVEGTSNPNLYWYRQAAGRGLQLLFYSVGIGQISSEVPQNLSASRPQDRQFILSSKKLLLSDSGFYLCAWTPGTSINEQFFGPGTRLTVL.

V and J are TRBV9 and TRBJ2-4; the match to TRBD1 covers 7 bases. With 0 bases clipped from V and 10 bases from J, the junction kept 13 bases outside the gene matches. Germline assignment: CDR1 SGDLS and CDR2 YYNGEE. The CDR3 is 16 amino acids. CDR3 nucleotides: TGTGCCAGCAGCGTAGGAGGGGGCGATCCCAGTGAGATTCAGTACTTC. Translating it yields CASSVGGGDPSEIQYF.